Presented here are 29 T cell receptor beta chains from one specimen sequenced in a study of beta chain features in type 1 diabetes. Findings of the study overall: In every one of the four CD4+ subsets, TCRB CDR3s were moderately but significantly shorter in Type 1 diabetes patients.

Sequenced material consisted of expressed TCRB transcripts (all of the isolated RNA was reverse transcribed). TCRdb's copy holds only in-frame clones and misses some; the assay was immunoSEQ multiplex PCR. The repertoire holds a few hundred thousand clones, with around 12% as singletons. What these receptors recognize is not known. Input material: naive CD4+ T cells from blood. Every receptor here comes from a young woman with type 1 diabetes.

The genes are TRBV5-1 and TRBJ2-7, with 11 bases identical to TRBD2. Germline V gives CDR1 SGHRS, CDR2 YFSETQ. V shed 0 bases and J 9 bases; nucleotides not matched to a gene: 11. The CDR3 is made up of 16 amino acids. DNA of the CDR3: TGCGCCAGCAGCTTGGGGACCGGGACTAGCGGCCTCGGGCAGTACTTC. Amino acid sequence: CASSLGTGTSGLGQYF.

The CDR3: CASSPGPGVEQYF. The CDR3 DNA reads as TGTGCCAGCTCACCTGGCCCTGGTGTGGAGCAGTACTTC. The V and J genes are TRBV18 and TRBJ2-7; no firm D call. V was clipped by 3 bases and J by 7 bases, with 13 bases between them. Germline assignment: CDR1 KGHSH and CDR2 LQKENI. The CDR3 has 13 residues.

This clone came up a few times. The chain couples TRBV13 to TRBJ2-1; TRBD2 aligns across 11 bases. The CDR3 length is 15 residues. V shed 1 base, J shed 4 bases, and the junction held 0 bases outside the gene matches. Germline CDR1 reads PRHDT; CDR2 reads FYEKMQ (reference sequence). The CDR3 region is CASSLVAGGYNEQFF. The CDR3 DNA reads as TGTGCCAGCAGCTTAGTAGCGGGAGGGTACAATGAGCAGTTCTTC.

This clone showed up just a few times. Other DNA variants within this sample encode the same CDR3. V is TRBV11-2 and J is TRBJ2-3; 10 bases agree with TRBD2. The CDR3 is 16 amino acids. The germline gives CDR1 SGHAT, CDR2 FQNNGV. Germline trimming cut 1 base from V and 1 base from J; bases unmatched to any gene: 2. The CDR3 DNA reads TGTGCCAGCAGCTTAGTCCTAGCGGGGGGCACAGATACGCAGTATTTT. It specifies CASSLVLAGGTDTQYF.

This clone was observed a few times. V gene TRBV25-1 combines with J gene TRBJ1-5; 7 nucleotides match TRBD1. V dropped 3 bases and J dropped 5; count of bases not matched to a gene: 7. The germline V gene has CDR1 MGHDK and CDR2 SYGVNS. This CDR3 has 15 amino acids. Written as DNA, the CDR3 is TGTGCCAGCAGTGAGAGGGGGCGGGGTGATCAGCCCCAGCATTTT. This translates into CASSERGRGDQPQHF.

The chain joins TRBV30 to TRBJ2-1; a possible D gene is TRBD1 (6 bases). CDR3 size: 14 residues. Trimming took 1 base from V and 4 from J, leaving 11 bases between them. Per germline, CDR1 GTSNPN and CDR2 SVGIG (reference sequence). DNA of the CDR3: TGTGCCTGGAGTGCAGGGGTATTATACAATGAGCAGTTCTTC. This translates into CAWSAGVLYNEQFF.

In its sample, this clone was seen a few times. V is TRBV5-1 and J is TRBJ2-3; D gene unclear. The CDR3 has 11 residues. Germline V gives CDR1 SGHRS, CDR2 YFSETQ. V shed 6 bases and J shed 5 bases, with 7 bases lying between them. The CDR3 region is CASISVDTQYF. The CDR3 nucleotides are TGCGCCAGCATTTCCGTAGATACGCAGTATTTT.

The chain combines TRBV4-3 with TRBJ2-7, with 8 bases matching TRBD1. This CDR3 is built from 13 residues. The germline CDR1 and CDR2 sequences are LGHNA and YSLEER. Losses at the gene ends were 0 bases for V and 10 bases for J; bases not matched to a gene: 5. The CDR3 sequence is CASSQENRGVQYF. The CDR3 bases are TGCGCCAGCAGCCAAGAAAACAGGGGGGTTCAGTACTTC.

The CDR3 DNA sequence: TGCGCCAGCAGCCAACGGACAGGGTACAATTATGAAGCTTTCTTT. This sequence encodes CASSQRTGYNYEAFF. The V gene is TRBV4-3, the J gene TRBJ1-1; 8 positions agree with TRBD1. Germline assignment: CDR1 LGHNA and CDR2 YSLEER. Germline trimming cut 2 bases from V and 7 bases from J; bases unmatched to any gene: 9. This CDR3 is 15 amino acids long.

This clone was recorded a few times. The J gene is TRBJ2-7, the V gene TRBV29-1; 8 bases are a match to TRBD2. In germline, CDR1 is SQVTM, CDR2 ANQGSEA. The CDR3 length is 15 residues. J was trimmed by 2 bases and V by 4 bases; bases with no gene match: 10. The CDR3 region is CSVALRLASPYEQYF. For the CDR3, the DNA is TGCAGCGTTGCCCTGCGACTAGCGTCACCCTACGAGCAGTACTTC.

This clone was picked up a small number of times. The chain combines TRBV13 with TRBJ2-1, with a weak D call TRBD2 (7 bases). This CDR3 has 14 residues. The germline CDR1 and CDR2 sequences are PRHDT and FYEKMQ (reference sequence). Deletions cut 5 bases from V and 7 bases from J, with 15 bases between. CDR3 region: CASSRREGGNEQFF. The CDR3 DNA sequence: TGTGCCAGCAGCCGTAGGGAGGGGGGTAATGAGCAGTTCTTC.

This clone was seen a handful of times. This chain joins TRBV11-3 and TRBJ2-1; TRBD1 agrees at 7 bases. Germline-derived CDR1 and CDR2 are SGHNT and YENEEA. The trim removed 4 bases at V and 5 bases at J, leaving 5 bases unmatched. CDR3 length: 14 amino acids. CDR3 nucleotide sequence: TGTGCCAGCAGCTCCTTCACAGGGGACAATGAGCAGTTCTTC. It yields the protein CASSSFTGDNEQFF. The variable domain in full, with the rest retrieved from reference TRBV11-3 and TRBJ2-1, is EAGVVQSPRYKIIEKKQPVAFWCNPISGHNTLYWYLQNLGQGPELLIRYENEEAVDDSQLPKDRFSAERLKGVDSTLKIQPAELGDSAVYLCASSSFTGDNEQFFGPGTRLTVL.

This clone turned up a few times. The chain joins TRBV5-1 to TRBJ1-2; D not resolved. The germline V gene encodes CDR1 SGHRS and CDR2 YFSETQ. V lost 1 base to trimming and J lost 6 bases, with 7 bases between them. The CDR3 totals 12 residues. CDR3 sequence reads: CASSLHTDGYTF. CDR3 coding DNA: TGCGCCAGCAGCTTGCACACCGATGGCTACACCTTC.

The gene calls are TRBV25-1 and TRBJ1-2, with a possible D match to TRBD1 (5 bases). The CDR3 extends over 13 amino acids. V gave up 6 bases and J gave up 2 bases, with 10 bases separating them. Germline V lookup: CDR1 MGHDK, CDR2 SYGVNS. The CDR3 is CASRPGLNYGYTF. The CDR3 DNA sequence: TGTGCCAGCAGACCAGGGCTGAACTATGGCTACACCTTC.

As for this clone: This sample includes further DNA sequences coding for the same CDR3. The chain couples TRBV28 to TRBJ2-1, with no clear D. Germline CDR1 reads MDHEN; CDR2 reads SYDVKM. The CDR3 loop spans 12 amino acids. V lost 2 bases, J lost 7 bases, and 6 bases lay in between. As DNA, the CDR3 is TGTGCCAGCAGTTTAGATAGAAATGAGCAGTTCTTC. Translating gives CASSLDRNEQFF.

The V call is TRBV19, the J call TRBJ2-2; maybe TRBD1 (6 bases). The germline gives CDR1 LNHDA, CDR2 SQIVND (reference sequence). There are 15 residues in the CDR3. The V gene lost 6 bases and the J gene lost 6 bases, with 17 bases spanning the gap. CDR3 bases: TGTGCCAGTAGGATGGGACACCCTGAGGCCGGGGAGCTGTTTTTT. Translating it yields CASRMGHPEAGELFF. Full variable domain (outside the CDR3, taken from reference TRBV19 and TRBJ2-2): DGGITQSPKYLFRKEGQNVTLSCEQNLNHDAMYWYRQDPGQGLRLIYYSQIVNDFQKGDIAEGYSVSREKKESFPLTVTSAQKNPTAFYLCASRMGHPEAGELFFGEGSRLTVL.

This clone was seen more than once but under ten times. The chain employs TRBV5-1 and TRBJ2-1; 11 nucleotides line up with TRBD2. The germline gives CDR1 SGHRS, CDR2 YFSETQ. The CDR3 contains 14 residues. Unmatched junction bases numbered 7, after V lost 5 bases and J lost 9 bases. The CDR3 DNA reads TGCGCCAGCAGGCTACTAGCGGGAGAAGGTGAGCAGTTCTTC. As protein: CASRLLAGEGEQFF.

This clone has just a few counts. The genes are TRBV11-3 and TRBJ2-2, with D tentatively TRBD2 (6 bases). CDR1 SGHNT and CDR2 YENEEA come from the germline V gene. This CDR3 comprises 13 residues. V dropped 8 bases and J dropped 7 bases, with 14 bases sitting between them. CDR3 loop: CASGSGRFGELFF. The CDR3 bases are TGTGCCAGCGGGAGTGGGAGGTTCGGGGAGCTGTTTTTT. Full variable domain (remainder filled in from reference TRBV11-3 and TRBJ2-2): EAGVVQSPRYKIIEKKQPVAFWCNPISGHNTLYWYLQNLGQGPELLIRYENEEAVDDSQLPKDRFSAERLKGVDSTLKIQPAELGDSAVYLCASGSGRFGELFFGEGSRLTVL.

The chain has TRBV20-1 and TRBJ1-1, with D unresolved. CDR3 length: 11 residues. From germline, CDR1 is DFQATT and CDR2 SNEGSKA (reference sequence). V dropped 4 bases and J dropped 1 base, with 4 bases sitting between them. CDR3 sequence: CSAKRNTEAFF. CDR3 nucleotides: TGCAGTGCTAAGCGGAACACTGAAGCTTTCTTT.

The rearrangement joins TRBV2 to TRBJ1-1; D remains ambiguous. Deletions cut 7 bases from V and 10 bases from J, with 13 bases between. Germline assignment: CDR1 SNHLY and CDR2 FYNNEI. The CDR3 length is 11 residues. CDR3: CASNLGVGAFF. The CDR3 bases are TGTGCCAGCAATCTCGGGGTGGGAGCTTTCTTT.

This clone has just a few counts. The V and J genes are TRBV10-3 and TRBJ2-3; D not resolved. Germline CDR1 ENHRY, CDR2 SYGVKD. CDR3 length equals 11 residues. Deletions cut 10 bases from V and 6 bases from J, with 11 bases between. CDR3 sequence reads: CASSVSDTQYF. In nucleotides, the CDR3 is TGTGCCAGCTCTGTTAGCGATACGCAGTATTTT.

This clone was found a few times. The rearrangement joins TRBV18 to TRBJ2-5, with a tentative D call TRBD2 (5 bases). Trimming stripped 5 bases from V and 4 bases from J, with 11 bases between. The CDR3 is 13 amino acids. Germline CDR1 reads KGHSH; CDR2 reads LQKENI. The DNA of the CDR3 is TGTGCCAGCTCAGCTTCCGAGGGAGAGACCCAGTACTTC. It translates to CASSASEGETQYF.

The gene calls are TRBV19 and TRBJ1-2, with D maybe TRBD1 (6 bases). Germline V gene lookup returns CDR1 LNHDA and CDR2 SQIVND (reference sequence). Trimming pared 10 bases from V and 4 bases from J, leaving 19 bases between. The CDR3 extends over 14 amino acids. The CDR3 DNA follows: TGTGCCATGAAGACAGGACCTGATCCCTATGGCTACACCTTC. Encoded protein: CAMKTGPDPYGYTF.

The chain carries TRBV19 and TRBJ1-5, with D tentatively TRBD1 (6 bases). V was pared by 2 bases and J by 7 bases, with 12 bases between. The CDR3 contains 14 residues. The V gene's germline CDR1 is LNHDA and CDR2 SQIVND (reference sequence). The CDR3 nucleotides are TGTGCCAGTAGTATACAGGGAAGGGGGCAGCCCCAGCATTTT. Translating it yields CASSIQGRGQPQHF.

The J gene is TRBJ2-7, the V gene TRBV5-6; D unresolved. V shed 0 bases and J shed 5 bases, with 6 bases lying between them. The CDR3 spans 12 residues. Looked up from germline, CDR1 is SGHDT and CDR2 is YYEEEE. The CDR3 reads CASSLDLHEQYF. Written as DNA, the CDR3 is TGTGCCAGCAGCTTGGACCTACACGAGCAGTACTTC. The full variable domain, in which reference TRBV5-6 and TRBJ2-7 provide the parts outside the CDR3, is DAGVTQSPTHLIKTRGQQVTLRCSPKSGHDTVSWYQQALGQGPQFIFQYYEEEERQRGNFPDRFSGHQFPNYSSELNVNALLLGDSALYLCASSLDLHEQYFGPGTRLTVT.

This chain uses TRBV5-1 with TRBJ2-5; D might be TRBD1 (6 bases). The CDR3 spans 15 residues. The V and J ends lost 5 bases and 7 bases respectively, with 21 bases between them. The V gene's germline CDR1 is SGHRS and CDR2 YFSETQ. The CDR3 reads CASRATGSRTGTQYF. The CDR3 coding sequence is TGCGCCAGCAGGGCGACAGGTTCCCGTACCGGGACCCAGTACTTC.

J is TRBJ2-7 and V is TRBV25-1, with no clear D. Germline V gene lookup returns CDR1 MGHDK and CDR2 SYGVNS. Trimming shortened V by 5 bases and J by 2 bases, and 7 bases separated the two germline ends. This CDR3 comprises 12 residues. The CDR3 region is CASSSWPYEQYF. CDR3 bases: TGTGCCAGCAGTAGTTGGCCCTACGAGCAGTACTTC.

This rearrangement joins TRBV18 to TRBJ1-5; TRBD1 matches 11 bases. Germline V gives CDR1 KGHSH, CDR2 LQKENI. Trimming removed 6 bases from V and 3 bases from J; junction bases left unmatched: 7. The CDR3 has 16 residues. CDR3 bases: TGTGCCAGCTCGAGGGGGACAGGGGGACCCAATCAGCCCCAGCATTTT. Protein: CASSRGTGGPNQPQHF. Based on the CDR3 plus reference TRBV18 and TRBJ1-5, the full variable domain is NAGVMQNPRHLVRRRGQEARLRCSPMKGHSHVYWYRQLPEEGLKFMVYLQKENIIDESGMPKERFSAEFPKEGPSILRIQQVVRGDSAAYFCASSRGTGGPNQPQHFGDGTRLSIL.

J is TRBJ1-4 and V is TRBV10-3; TRBD1 is a possible D gene (6 bases). Germline values: CDR1 ENHRY, CDR2 SYGVKD. CDR3 length: 12 amino acids. V lost 6 bases, J lost 4 bases, and 6 bases lay in between. CDR3 residues: CAIRDSNEKLFF. The CDR3 bases are TGTGCCATCAGGGACAGTAATGAAAAACTGTTTTTT.